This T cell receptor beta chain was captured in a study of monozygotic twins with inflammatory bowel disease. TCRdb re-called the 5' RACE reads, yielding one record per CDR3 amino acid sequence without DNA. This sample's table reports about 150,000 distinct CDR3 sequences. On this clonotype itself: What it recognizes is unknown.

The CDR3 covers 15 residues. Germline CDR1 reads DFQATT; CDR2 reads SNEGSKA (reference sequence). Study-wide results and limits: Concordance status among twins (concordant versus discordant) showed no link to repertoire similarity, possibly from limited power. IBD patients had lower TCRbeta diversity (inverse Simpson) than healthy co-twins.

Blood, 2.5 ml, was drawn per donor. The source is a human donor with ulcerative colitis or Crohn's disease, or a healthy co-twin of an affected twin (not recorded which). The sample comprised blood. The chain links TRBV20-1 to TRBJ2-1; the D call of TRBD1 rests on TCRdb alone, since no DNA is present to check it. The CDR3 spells CSVGGRTVSYNEQFF.